The clone carrying this T cell receptor (beta chain) was observed a few times. This entry is derived from a study of human T cells and chemical hapten exposure. MiXCR, run by TCRdb on the RACE reads, gives a single entry per CDR3 protein. The table has about 97,000 distinct CDR3 sequences, roughly 27% seen once. Time point defined: patch test 3, about 24 weeks after DPC sensitization. Treatment specified: therapeutic diphenylcyclopropenone sensitization with weekly scalp DPC. V shed 5 bases and J shed 3 bases, with 2 bases lying between them. The CDR3 covers 11 residues. Germline V gene data show CDR1 as MNHEY and CDR2 as SVGEGT.

The V call is TRBV6-2 or TRBV6-3, the J call TRBJ1-5; D unclear. This sequence was found in a man in his forties or fifties with alopecia areata. Some clones in this sample may be carry-over from other donors' samples. The starting material was whole blood, obtained in connection with sensitization to the hapten diphenylcyclopropenone (DPC). The CDR3 DNA is TGTGCCAGCAGTAACAATCAGCCCCAGCATTTT. Translation gives CASSNNQPQHF.